Presented here are 19 T cell receptor beta chains from one specimen sequenced in a study of shared clonotypes between healthy human individuals. Using immunoSEQ multiplex PCR, the repertoire was profiled, and TCRdb retains in-frame clones only, with some absent. The data contain roughly 2.1 million clones, roughly 91% of them singletons. Naive CD8 isolation took CD45RO-negative cells positively selected for CCR7 and excluded terminally differentiated effector memory CD45RA+ cells. Sequencing input: naive CD8+ T cells from PBMCs. These receptors all come from a man younger than 35 in good health. Some clones in this sample may be carry-over from other donors' samples.

The V and J genes are TRBV2 and TRBJ2-1; 7 bases are shared with TRBD2. Germline V gene data show CDR1 as SNHLY and CDR2 as FYNNEI. The length of the CDR3 is 16 residues. The trim removed 8 bases at V and 0 bases at J, leaving 10 bases unmatched. CDR3 sequence (DNA): TGTGCCAGCTCTGTAGGAGCGGGACCCTCCTACAATGAGCAGTTCTTC. Translated, it gives CASSVGAGPSYNEQFF.

With regard to this clone: This sample also contains other DNA sequences that code for the same CDR3. CDR3 residues: CASSQGQGPYEQYF. The CDR3 DNA is TGTGCCAGCAGCCAAGGCCAGGGGCCCTACGAGCAGTACTTC. The rearrangement joins TRBV14 to TRBJ2-7; D is possibly TRBD1 (6 bases). V was shortened by 1 base and J by 2 bases, with 9 bases between the two germline ends. The length of the CDR3 is 14 residues. Germline V gene sequence: CDR1 SGHDN, CDR2 FVKESK.

The chain couples TRBV27 to TRBJ2-2, with a possible D match to TRBD1 (5 bases). Germline-derived CDR1 and CDR2 are MNHEY and SMNVEV (reference sequence). This CDR3 region has 16 residues. Trimming stripped 2 bases from V and 0 bases from J, with 10 bases between. The CDR3 sequence is CASSLTWGTNTGELFF. The CDR3 DNA sequence: TGTGCCAGCAGTTTAACCTGGGGCACGAACACCGGGGAGCTGTTTTTT.

As regards this clone: Other nucleotide sequences from this sample produce the same CDR3. The V call is TRBV5-1, the J call TRBJ2-3; no clear D gene. CDR1 and CDR2 from the germline V gene are SGHRS and YFSETQ. V shed 7 bases and J shed 6 bases, with 6 bases lying between them. This CDR3 contains 10 residues. CDR3 region: CASRGDTQYF. CDR3 in DNA: TGCGCCAGCCGTGGGGATACGCAGTATTTT.

The chain has TRBV28 and TRBJ2-2; D is perhaps TRBD1 or TRBD2 (5 bases each). The CDR3 runs 15 residues. The germline V and J ends were trimmed by 6 bases and 2 bases, with 13 bases remaining between them. Germline V lookup: CDR1 MDHEN, CDR2 SYDVKM. CDR3 coding DNA: TGTGCCAGCAGCTTTAGCGACAGAAACACCGGGGAGCTGTTTTTT. Protein sequence: CASSFSDRNTGELFF.

This clone was picked up a small number of times. The identical CDR3 is also encoded by other nucleotide sequences in the sample. The rearrangement joins TRBV28 to TRBJ1-5; no clear D. The CDR3 length is 12 residues. The V gene's germline CDR1 is MDHEN and CDR2 SYDVKM. Trimming shortened V by 3 bases and J by 3 bases, and 3 bases separated the two germline ends. The CDR3 region is CASSFPNQPQHF. Written as DNA, the CDR3 is TGTGCCAGCAGTTTTCCCAATCAGCCCCAGCATTTT.

The V gene is TRBV9, the J gene TRBJ1-1; D gene ambiguous. The CDR3 is 12 residues long. From germline, CDR1 is SGDLS and CDR2 YYNGEE. V was pared by 5 bases and J by 0 bases, with 5 bases between. The CDR3 coding sequence is TGTGCCAGCAGTAAAATGAACACTGAAGCTTTCTTT. This gives the protein CASSKMNTEAFF.

This clone appeared once. This chain links TRBV30 with TRBJ2-3, with TRBD1 matching 7 bases. This CDR3 has 14 amino acids. V trimming: 4 bases; J trimming: 2 bases; junction bases outside the gene matches: 6. Germline CDR1 and CDR2: GTSNPN and SVGIG (reference sequence). CDR3 protein: CAWIVRGYTDTQYF. CDR3 DNA sequence: TGTGCCTGGATAGTCAGGGGGTACACAGATACGCAGTATTTT.

CDR3 sequence (DNA): TGCAGTGATTCGGACGGAAACACTGAAGCTTTCTTT. This encodes CSDSDGNTEAFF. The V gene is TRBV29-1, the J gene TRBJ1-1; D gene uncertain. Germline values: CDR1 SQVTM, CDR2 ANQGSEA. This CDR3 is 12 amino acids long.

The V gene is TRBV2, the J gene TRBJ1-1; D is perhaps TRBD1 (5 bases). The CDR3 consists of 13 residues. In germline, CDR1 is SNHLY, CDR2 FYNNEI. With 2 bases removed from V and 4 bases from J, the gap between germline ends came to 8 bases. CDR3 sequence: CASSEHRSTEAFF. CDR3 sequence (DNA): TGTGCCAGCAGTGAACACAGGAGCACTGAAGCTTTCTTT.

The chain has TRBV9 and TRBJ1-2; TRBD1 agrees at 10 bases. Germline V lookup: CDR1 SGDLS, CDR2 YYNGEE. V trimming: 2 bases; J trimming: 4 bases; junction bases outside the gene matches: 5. The length of the CDR3 is 15 residues. DNA of the CDR3: TGTGCCAGCAGCGTGGGGACAGGGGAACTCTATGGCTACACCTTC. Its translation is CASSVGTGELYGYTF.

V usage is TRBV9 and J usage is TRBJ1-3; D unresolved. CDR3 size: 14 residues. Germline CDR1 reads SGDLS; CDR2 reads YYNGEE. V lost 3 bases and J lost 4, with 11 bases in between. CDR3 region: CASSAKGWGNTIYF. For the CDR3, the DNA is TGTGCCAGCAGCGCCAAGGGATGGGGAAACACCATATATTTT.

This clone was found a few times. The gene calls are TRBV5-6 and TRBJ1-5; D unresolved. Trimming took 0 bases from V and 2 from J, leaving 3 bases between them. The CDR3 totals 13 residues. The germline gives CDR1 SGHDT, CDR2 YYEEEE. The CDR3 loop is CASSLARNQPQHF. The DNA of the CDR3 is TGTGCCAGCAGCTTGGCCCGCAATCAGCCCCAGCATTTT. The full variable domain, in which reference TRBV5-6 and TRBJ1-5 provide the parts outside the CDR3, is DAGVTQSPTHLIKTRGQQVTLRCSPKSGHDTVSWYQQALGQGPQFIFQYYEEEERQRGNFPDRFSGHQFPNYSSELNVNALLLGDSALYLCASSLARNQPQHFGDGTRLSIL.

The CDR3: CATSRERVDTQYF. The DNA for the CDR3 is TGTGCCACCAGCAGAGAAAGGGTGGATACGCAGTATTTT. This chain connects TRBV15 to TRBJ2-3; D is uncertain. Germline lookup yields CDR1 LNHNV and CDR2 YYDKDF (reference sequence). Trimming stripped 0 bases from V and 6 bases from J, with 7 bases between. The CDR3 runs 13 residues. Together with reference TRBV15 and TRBJ2-3, the CDR3 gives the full variable domain: DAMVIQNPRYQVTQFGKPVTLSCSQTLNHNVMYWYQQKSSQAPKLLFHYYDKDFNNEADTPDNFQSRRPNTSFCFLDIRSPGLGDTAMYLCATSRERVDTQYFGPGTRLTVL.

V usage is TRBV19 and J usage is TRBJ2-2; D uncertain. Germline values: CDR1 LNHDA, CDR2 SQIVND (reference sequence). This CDR3 has 17 amino acids. The ends were cut back, 5 bases at V and 4 bases at J, with 20 bases in the middle. The CDR3 DNA reads TGTGCCAGTAGTCCCATACCGATCTTCTCTCGCACCGGGGAGCTGTTTTTT. It yields the protein CASSPIPIFSRTGELFF.

To note about this clone: The same CDR3 arises from other DNA sequences in this sample as well. The V gene is TRBV27, the J gene TRBJ2-1; 8 bases match TRBD1. Germline V lookup: CDR1 MNHEY, CDR2 SMNVEV (reference sequence). This CDR3 region has 14 residues. Trimming removed 5 bases from V and 1 base from J; junction bases left unmatched: 1. CDR3 sequence reads: CASSRQGSYNEQFF. As DNA, the CDR3 is TGTGCCAGCAGTAGACAGGGGTCCTACAATGAGCAGTTCTTC.

This rearrangement joins TRBV4-2 to TRBJ2-7; 9 bases fit TRBD2. CDR3 size: 15 residues. The V and J ends lost 4 bases and 0 bases, in that order; junction bases with no gene match: 4. CDR1 and CDR2 from the germline V gene are LGHNA and YNFKEQ. CDR3 coding DNA: TGTGCCAGCAGCCCAGAGCGGGAGGCCTCCTACGAGCAGTACTTC. Its protein product is CASSPEREASYEQYF.

The chain employs TRBV27 and TRBJ2-1; D gene ambiguous. Trimming removed 2 bases from V and 4 bases from J, with 9 bases in between. The CDR3 spans 14 residues. Germline V lookup: CDR1 MNHEY, CDR2 SMNVEV (reference sequence). The CDR3 reads CASSLNGPYNEQFF. CDR3 nucleotides: TGTGCCAGCAGTTTAAATGGGCCATACAATGAGCAGTTCTTC.

The chain carries TRBV11-2 and TRBJ2-1; D might be TRBD2 (6 bases). Germline V gives CDR1 SGHAT, CDR2 FQNNGV. This CDR3 spans 14 amino acids. V was pared by 2 bases and J by 5 bases, with 10 bases between. The CDR3 region is CASSLFGEDNEQFF. The CDR3 DNA reads TGTGCCAGCAGCTTATTTGGGGAGGACAATGAGCAGTTCTTC. Complete variable domain (other parts from reference TRBV11-2 and TRBJ2-1): EAGVAQSPRYKIIEKRQSVAFWCNPISGHATLYWYQQILGQGPKLLIQFQNNGVVDDSQLPKDRFSAERLKGVDSTLKIQPAKLEDSAVYLCASSLFGEDNEQFFGPGTRLTVL.